The 19 T cell receptor beta chains below all came from one sample that was sequenced in a study of blood T cell repertoires in COVID-19. Method: immunoSEQ multiplex PCR; TCRdb's copy keeps in-frame clones and lacks some. There are some 70,000 clones in the sample; more than 75% occur only once, and around a tenth lies in the top ten. Sequenced input: PBMCs or T cells enriched from blood (not recorded which). The receptors here all came from a woman aged 40 to 49 who had recovered from COVID-19.

V usage is TRBV11-3 and J usage is TRBJ2-4; D uncertain. Trimming took 5 bases from V and 7 from J, leaving 30 bases between them. The CDR3 runs to 19 residues. CDR1 and CDR2 (germline): SGHNT, YENEEA. The CDR3 nucleotides are TGTGCCAGCAGCCCCCTTAACCTCCTTAGTTCGACATGGGTCAACATTCAGTACTTC. Translated, it gives CASSPLNLLSSTWVNIQYF.

The CDR3 nucleotides read TGTGCCAGCAGCCCCGCCGGGTACGAGCAGTACTTC. This sequence encodes CASSPAGYEQYF. The V gene is TRBV12-3 or TRBV12-4, the J gene TRBJ2-7, with D uncertain. Trimming took off 6 bases at V and 4 bases at J, with 10 bases between the two ends. The CDR3 extends over 12 amino acids.

The J gene is TRBJ1-2, the V gene TRBV27; maybe TRBD1 (6 bases). There are 15 residues in the CDR3. The V and J ends lost 7 bases and 6 bases respectively, with 21 bases between them. Germline V CDR1 and CDR2: MNHEY, SMNVEV (reference sequence). The CDR3 nucleotides read TGTGCCAGCAAAAAACAAACAGGGATCGGCCATGGCTACACCTTC. This translates into CASKKQTGIGHGYTF.

The J gene is TRBJ1-1, the V gene TRBV5-5, with 7 bases that match TRBD1. Trimming took 3 bases from V and 6 from J; bases not matched to a gene: 8. Per the germline V gene, CDR1 is SGHKS and CDR2 is YYEKEE (reference sequence). The CDR3 has 14 amino acids. This chain's CDR3 is CASSSQTGRSEAFF. Written as DNA, the CDR3 is TGTGCCAGCAGCTCGCAGACAGGGAGGTCTGAAGCTTTCTTT.

This chain uses TRBV19 with TRBJ1-2, with 10 bases identical to TRBD1. Germline V gives CDR1 LNHDA, CDR2 SQIVND (reference sequence). Trimming removed 2 bases from V and 6 bases from J; junction bases left unmatched: 6. This CDR3 has 15 amino acids. The CDR3 sequence: CASSIFGTGEDGYTF. Written as DNA, the CDR3 is TGTGCCAGTAGTATATTTGGGACAGGGGAGGATGGCTACACCTTC. Full variable domain (remainder filled in from reference TRBV19 and TRBJ1-2): DGGITQSPKYLFRKEGQNVTLSCEQNLNHDAMYWYRQDPGQGLRLIYYSQIVNDFQKGDIAEGYSVSREKKESFPLTVTSAQKNPTAFYLCASSIFGTGEDGYTFGSGTRLTVV.

This sequence joins TRBV5-1 and TRBJ2-7, with D possibly being TRBD1 (5 bases). This CDR3 has 15 amino acids. CDR1 and CDR2 from the germline V gene are SGHRS and YFSETQ. The V gene lost 0 bases and the J gene lost 5 bases, with 15 bases spanning the gap. CDR3 amino acids: CASSLEGYTSDEQYF. CDR3 coding DNA: TGCGCCAGCAGCTTGGAGGGGTACACTTCCGACGAGCAGTACTTC.

This clone is a singleton in its sample. This chain connects TRBV19 to TRBJ1-1, with D unclear. The CDR3 covers 14 residues. Trimming shortened V by 4 bases and J by 4 bases, and 13 bases separated the two germline ends. Looked up from germline, CDR1 is LNHDA and CDR2 is SQIVND (reference sequence). CDR3 DNA: TGTGCCAGTAGTAAACCCCGCCAGATCACTGAAGCTTTCTTT. Translation gives CASSKPRQITEAFF.

V and J are TRBV29-1 and TRBJ1-2; D is possibly TRBD1 (5 bases). The V gene's germline CDR1 is SQVTM and CDR2 ANQGSEA. The CDR3 has 12 amino acids. Trimming shortened V by 7 bases and J by 8 bases, and 17 bases separated the two germline ends. CDR3 protein: CSDSRQPRGYTF. The CDR3 DNA follows: TGCAGCGACTCTAGACAGCCTAGGGGCTACACCTTC.

The chain combines TRBV5-4 with TRBJ2-3, with 7 bases lining up with TRBD2. This CDR3 is built from 13 residues. Trimming cost V 1 base and J 6 bases; bases outside gene matches: 2. Germline-derived CDR1 and CDR2 are SGHNT and YYREEE (reference sequence). The CDR3, as DNA: TGTGCCAGCAGCTTGCCCGGGGGGGATACGCAGTATTTT. It encodes CASSLPGGDTQYF.

In this sample, this clone turned up once. The rearrangement uses TRBV10-2 and TRBJ1-6; 9 bases are shared with TRBD1. CDR1 is WSHSY and CDR2 is SAAADI in the germline V gene. The junction had 16 bases not matched to a gene; V was cut back by 3 bases and J by 10 bases. The CDR3 is made up of 18 amino acids. CDR3 coding DNA: TGCGCCAGCAGTGAAGTCCCCTCCGGGACAGGGTATGGCTCACCCCTCCACTTT. Encoded protein: CASSEVPSGTGYGSPLHF.

This rearrangement joins TRBV19 to TRBJ1-4; the D gene is possibly TRBD1 (5 bases). The length of the CDR3 is 15 residues. Germline CDR1 LNHDA, CDR2 SQIVND (reference sequence). V shed 8 bases and J shed 4 bases, with 17 bases lying between them. The CDR3 DNA sequence: TGTGCCAGTGGAGAGGGGAGGCAGCTTAATGAAAAACTGTTTTTT. Encoded protein: CASGEGRQLNEKLFF.

The chain recombines TRBV6-5 with TRBJ1-1; tentative D call: TRBD1 (5 bases). CDR1 is MNHEY, CDR2 SVGAGI, per germline. V was pared by 7 bases and J by 1 base, with 16 bases between. CDR3 size: 15 residues. The CDR3 region has the DNA TGTGCCAGCATGGCAGGGAGGGACCAGAACACTGAAGCTTTCTTT. This translates into CASMAGRDQNTEAFF.

The chain combines TRBV9 with TRBJ1-3; the D gene is possibly TRBD1 (5 bases). V lost 0 bases and J 7 bases, leaving 14 bases between the germline ends. The CDR3 sequence is 15 residues long. Germline lookup yields CDR1 SGDLS and CDR2 YYNGEE. CDR3 nucleotide sequence: TGTGCCAGCAGCGTAGGTGGCAGGGCGGCCAACACCATATATTTT. Protein: CASSVGGRAANTIYF.

The J gene is TRBJ1-3, the V gene TRBV27, with D perhaps TRBD1 (6 bases). Germline values: CDR1 MNHEY, CDR2 SMNVEV (reference sequence). The CDR3 is made up of 15 amino acids. Trimming left V 5 bases short and J 4 bases short, with 15 bases between. The CDR3: CASSATGRRGNTIYF. For the CDR3, the DNA is TGTGCCAGCAGTGCAACAGGGCGAAGAGGAAACACCATATATTTT.

The V and J genes are TRBV12-3 or TRBV12-4 and TRBJ2-7, with unresolved D. The CDR3 is made up of 12 amino acids. Trimming removed 3 bases from V and 3 bases from J, with 6 bases in between. DNA for the CDR3: TGTGCCAGCAGTTTTATCGGCTACGAGCAGTACTTC. Its protein is CASSFIGYEQYF.

The gene calls are TRBV15 and TRBJ1-5; perhaps TRBD1 as D (5 bases). V was trimmed by 5 bases and J by 5 bases, leaving 10 bases between them. The CDR3 spans 13 residues. The germline gives CDR1 LNHNV, CDR2 YYDKDF (reference sequence). The CDR3 region is CATSLRGDQPQHF. The CDR3, as DNA: TGTGCCACCAGCCTCCGGGGGGATCAGCCCCAGCATTTT.

The chain links TRBV5-6 to TRBJ2-5; no reliable D call. CDR3 length: 14 residues. Germline CDR1 is SGHDT and CDR2 is YYEEEE. Trimming left V 0 bases short and J 1 base short, with 7 bases between. The CDR3 reads CASSLAPSQETQYF. The CDR3 bases are TGTGCCAGCAGCTTGGCCCCTAGCCAAGAGACCCAGTACTTC.

This clone was recorded only once. V and J are TRBV4-2 and TRBJ1-1, with D perhaps TRBD1 (5 bases). The germline V and J ends were trimmed by 1 base and 4 bases, with 16 bases remaining between them. The CDR3 length is 16 residues. The V gene's germline CDR1 is LGHNA and CDR2 YNFKEQ. The CDR3: CASSQGPGGGTTEAFF. The CDR3 DNA reads as TGTGCCAGCAGCCAAGGACCGGGCGGGGGAACCACTGAAGCTTTCTTT.

This chain links TRBV6-4 with TRBJ2-3, with TRBD2 matching over 11 bases. This CDR3 comprises 15 residues. J gave up 4 bases and V 3 bases, and 3 bases lay outside the gene matches. Germline CDR1 reads MRHNA; CDR2 reads SNTAGT. CDR3 DNA: TGTGCCAGCAGTGATAGCGGGGGGGCCGCAGATACGCAGTATTTT. It codes for CASSDSGGAADTQYF.